What follows is one TCR beta chain and its context. The antigen is not known. The sample originates from a study of shared clonotypes between healthy human individuals. Study conclusions and caveats: Rarefaction revealed incomplete sorted-subset sequencing despite large depth. Only blood samples were collected, and tissue repertoires likely differ.

Trimming left V 9 bases short and J 2 bases short, with 15 bases between. The CDR3 consists of 14 residues. Germline CDR1 and CDR2: MNHNS and SASEGT. Study processing details: Owing to the provision of junction-only sequences devoid of quality scores by immunoSEQ, filtering differed. Here immunoSEQ multiplex PCR was the method, and the copy in TCRdb shows in-frame clones only, minus some. V and J calls and clone size are copied from that table; D and trimming were computed from the DNA. Found here are around 1.1 million clones, about 80% of them singletons; the top ten hold under 0.8%. Sequenced: memory CD4+ T cells from PBMCs. Subset defined: CD45RA-negative fraction. The V gene is TRBV6-1, the J gene TRBJ2-3; the D call may be TRBD1 or TRBD2 (5 bases each). The sequence was obtained from a man aged 18 to 29 in good health. Some clones in this sample may be carry-over from other donors' samples. CDR3 sequence reads: CASWPGRTTDTQYF. As DNA, the CDR3 is TGTGCCAGTTGGCCGGGACGAACCACAGATACGCAGTATTTT.